In this sample, the clone carrying this T cell receptor beta chain turned up many times. Its antigen is not identified. The junction had 0 bases not matched to a gene; V was cut back by 1 base and J by 2 bases. The germline V gene encodes CDR1 LNHDA and CDR2 SQIVND (reference sequence). The CDR3 length is 14 residues. The source of the sample is a study of regulatory T cells in long-lasting Graves disease. Regarding the study as a whole: Only a small sample size was used, which may have cut accuracy. Tissue studied was limited to peripheral blood, excluding thyroid tissue.

Investigators prepared the TCR beta libraries by applying iRepertoire HTBI primers and Arm-PCR of CDR3 regions. TCRdb re-analysed the multiplex PCR reads in MiXCR, keeping a single row per CDR3 protein. Seen here are 350,000 to 450,000 distinct CDR3 sequences, approximately 15% observed once, and the top ten hold 25% to 30%. Time point denoted: newly diagnosed GD, antithyroid drugs for less than 3 months. PBMC-extracted RNA yielded the TCR library. This same sample was also part of a study on T cells in Graves' hyperthyroidism and ophthalmopathy. In that study: Every diagnosis used clinical symptoms, serum thyroxine and TRAb, thyroid ultrasound and orbital computed tomography.

Sequencing used peripheral blood mononuclear cells (PBMCs), obtained at new diagnosis, from a patient treated with antithyroid drugs. This sequence originates from a man between 40 and 49 years old with Graves disease. The chain is built from TRBV19 and TRBJ2-5; 8 bases agree with TRBD2. CDR3 loop: CASSIAGGQETQYF. The CDR3 DNA follows: TGTGCCAGTAGTATAGCGGGGGGGCAAGAGACCCAGTACTTC.